Listed below are T cell receptor beta chains from one sample, sequenced in a study of cytotoxic CD8 clonotypes in ibrutinib-treated CLL. Clones were sequenced by immunoSEQ multiplex PCR, and TCRdb holds only the in-frame ones, with some missing. The repertoire holds about 310,000 clones, with 70% to 80% as singletons. The source material was PBMCs, sampled before ibrutinib treatment. These receptors came from a human donor with chronic lymphocytic leukemia. CDR3s include the opening cysteine and the closing phenylalanine or tryptophan. Fields, in order: J gene, V gene, clone size, D gene, CDR3 protein, CDR3 DNA. D genes are given only for firm matches. Clone sizes are given selectively: once, few, many, or a class where the clone is expanded.

j_gene: TRBJ2-7
v_gene: TRBV5-1
abundance: once
d_gene: TRBD2
CDR3aa: CASSLELAAIGLSYEQYF
CDR3nt: TGCGCCAGCAGCTTGGAGCTAGCGGCAATCGGGTTGAGCTACGAGCAGTACTTC

j_gene: TRBJ2-7
v_gene: TRBV7-8
abundance: .
d_gene: .
CDR3aa: CASSLAEGSYEQYF
CDR3nt: TGTGCCAGCAGCTTAGCGGAGGGATCCTACGAGCAGTACTTC

j_gene: TRBJ2-7
v_gene: TRBV7-9
abundance: .
d_gene: TRBD1
CDR3aa: CASSGDRGPYEQYF
CDR3nt: TGTGCCAGCAGCGGGGACAGGGGTCCCTACGAGCAGTACTTC

j_gene: TRBJ2-1
v_gene: TRBV5-4
abundance: .
d_gene: .
CDR3aa: CASSPGNYAYNEQFF
CDR3nt: TGTGCCAGCAGTCCCGGGAACTACGCCTACAATGAGCAGTTCTTC

j_gene: TRBJ2-1
v_gene: TRBV27
abundance: .
d_gene: .
CDR3aa: CASSLSSNNEQFF
CDR3nt: TGTGCCAGCAGTTTATCTAGCAACAATGAGCAGTTCTTC

j_gene: TRBJ2-1
v_gene: TRBV7-3
abundance: few
d_gene: TRBD1
CDR3aa: CASSLKGTGLYNEQFF
CDR3nt: TGTGCCAGCAGCTTAAAAGGGACAGGGCTCTACAATGAGCAGTTCTTC

j_gene: TRBJ1-1
v_gene: TRBV27
abundance: .
d_gene: .
CDR3aa: CASSETGNTEAFF
CDR3nt: TGTGCCAGCAGTGAGACAGGGAACACTGAAGCTTTCTTT

j_gene: TRBJ1-2
v_gene: TRBV6-4
abundance: .
d_gene: TRBD1
CDR3aa: CASSETGTGYGYTF
CDR3nt: TGTGCCAGCAGCGAGACTGGGACAGGATATGGCTACACCTTC

j_gene: TRBJ2-5
v_gene: TRBV7-8
abundance: .
d_gene: TRBD2
CDR3aa: CASSRDYLSQETQYF
CDR3nt: TGTGCCAGCAGCCGGGACTACTTATCACAGGAGACCCAGTACTTC

j_gene: TRBJ2-1
v_gene: TRBV7-3
abundance: once
d_gene: TRBD2
CDR3aa: CASSSSGLANEQFF
CDR3nt: TGTGCCAGCAGCAGCTCGGGACTAGCCAATGAGCAGTTCTTC

j_gene: TRBJ1-1
v_gene: TRBV28
abundance: few
d_gene: .
CDR3aa: CASSLLWNTEAFF
CDR3nt: TGTGCCAGCAGTTTACTATGGAACACTGAAGCTTTCTTT

j_gene: TRBJ2-2
v_gene: TRBV7-3
abundance: few
d_gene: .
CDR3aa: CASSLGSTGELFF
CDR3nt: TGTGCCAGCAGCTTAGGGTCCACCGGGGAGCTGTTTTTT

j_gene: TRBJ2-3
v_gene: TRBV5-5
abundance: once
d_gene: TRBD2
CDR3aa: CASSPRLAATDTQYF
CDR3nt: TGTGCCAGCAGCCCGAGACTAGCGGCCACAGATACGCAGTATTTT

j_gene: TRBJ2-2
v_gene: TRBV30
abundance: .
d_gene: .
CDR3aa: CAWSPALGEKMGGELFF
CDR3nt: TGTGCCTGGAGTCCCGCTTTGGGGGAGAAAATGGGCGGGGAGCTGTTTTTT

j_gene: TRBJ1-2
v_gene: TRBV30
abundance: .
d_gene: .
CDR3aa: CAWSVPSAGAGGYTF
CDR3nt: TGTGCCTGGAGTGTACCCAGTGCAGGGGCGGGTGGCTACACCTTC

j_gene: TRBJ2-2
v_gene: TRBV13
abundance: .
d_gene: TRBD2
CDR3aa: CASSLPPSGRAGELFF
CDR3nt: TGTGCCAGCAGCTTACCCCCTAGCGGGAGGGCCGGGGAGCTGTTTTTT

j_gene: TRBJ2-5
v_gene: TRBV25-1
abundance: .
d_gene: .
CDR3aa: CASSEFQVGETQYF
CDR3nt: TGTGCCAGCAGTGAATTTCAGGTCGGGGAGACCCAGTACTTC

j_gene: TRBJ1-2
v_gene: TRBV9
abundance: few
d_gene: .
CDR3aa: CASSSGQGPWGYTF
CDR3nt: TGTGCCAGCAGCTCCGGTCAGGGTCCCTGGGGCTACACCTTC

j_gene: TRBJ2-1
v_gene: TRBV7-9
abundance: .
d_gene: .
CDR3aa: CASKGRLSSYNEQFF
CDR3nt: TGTGCCAGCAAAGGACGGTTGAGCTCCTACAATGAGCAGTTCTTC

j_gene: TRBJ2-3
v_gene: TRBV27
abundance: .
d_gene: .
CDR3aa: CASSPTGLAAQYF
CDR3nt: TGTGCCAGCAGTCCGACCGGGTTGGCCGCGCAGTATTTT

j_gene: TRBJ2-7
v_gene: TRBV6-1
abundance: .
d_gene: .
CDR3aa: CASSETGSSYEQYF
CDR3nt: TGTGCCAGCAGTGAAACAGGGAGCTCCTACGAGCAGTACTTC

j_gene: TRBJ2-1
v_gene: TRBV4-1
abundance: .
d_gene: .
CDR3aa: CASSFGPYQEQFF
CDR3nt: TGCGCCAGCAGCTTCGGGCCCTACCAAGAGCAGTTCTTC

j_gene: TRBJ1-1
v_gene: TRBV6-6
abundance: once
d_gene: .
CDR3aa: CASSYRDMNTEAFF
CDR3nt: TGTGCCAGCAGTTATAGGGATATGAACACTGAAGCTTTCTTT

j_gene: TRBJ1-2
v_gene: TRBV2
abundance: .
d_gene: .
CDR3aa: CASRTSGGFGYTF
CDR3nt: TGTGCCAGCCGAACTTCAGGAGGTTTCGGCTACACCTTC

j_gene: TRBJ2-6
v_gene: TRBV30
abundance: .
d_gene: .
CDR3aa: CARTAKGANVLTF
CDR3nt: TGTGCCCGGACAGCGAAAGGGGCCAACGTCCTGACTTTC